A single sample gave rise to the 23 T cell receptor beta chains below, sequenced in a study of OX40 agonist ivuxolimab in advanced cancers. The repertoire was sequenced with immunoSEQ multiplex PCR; TCRdb's copy has only in-frame clones and lacks some. Among tens of thousands of clones listed, 88% were seen once. The material sequenced was CD4+ or CD8+ T cells sorted from blood, taken in a trial of the OX40 agonist ivuxolimab. Receptors originate from an adult with an advanced solid tumor such as melanoma, head and neck, liver or kidney cancer.

A word on this clone: The sample contains more than one DNA sequence encoding this CDR3. The chain combines TRBV18 with TRBJ1-5; the D is unclear. Trimming left V 4 bases short and J 0 bases short, with 7 bases between. From germline, CDR1 is KGHSH and CDR2 LQKENI. The CDR3 has 14 amino acids. CDR3 residues: CASSRDSSNQPQHF. DNA for the CDR3: TGTGCCAGCTCACGAGATTCTAGCAATCAGCCCCAGCATTTT.

A few counts support this clone. This chain links TRBV2 with TRBJ1-1; D unresolved. V was cut by 2 bases and J by 4 bases, with 17 bases left in between. There are 16 residues in the CDR3. CDR1 SNHLY and CDR2 FYNNEI come from the germline V gene. CDR3 protein: CASSESGLIGSTEAFF. The CDR3 DNA sequence: TGTGCCAGCAGTGAAAGTGGCTTGATAGGGAGCACTGAAGCTTTCTTT.

The V gene is TRBV6-1, the J gene TRBJ2-7; D is possibly TRBD1 (5 bases). V was clipped by 6 bases and J by 2 bases, with 11 bases between them. Germline CDR1 reads MNHNS; CDR2 reads SASEGT. This CDR3 is built from 13 residues. For the CDR3, the DNA is TGTGCCAGCAGGATGACAGACCCCTACGAGCAGTACTTC. Residues: CASRMTDPYEQYF.

The V and J genes are TRBV28 and TRBJ1-2; tentative D call: TRBD1 (5 bases). V was shortened by 3 bases and J by 7 bases, with 21 bases between the two germline ends. The CDR3 is 16 amino acids. CDR1 MDHEN and CDR2 SYDVKM come from the germline V gene. CDR3 in amino acids: CASSLTEVQAGGGYTF. Written as DNA, the CDR3 is TGTGCCAGCAGTTTGACCGAGGTCCAGGCCGGGGGTGGCTACACCTTC.

The chain recombines TRBV6-5 with TRBJ1-3; D is unresolved. V lost 6 bases and J 3 bases, leaving 12 bases between the germline ends. Germline-derived CDR1 and CDR2 are MNHEY and SVGAGI. There are 14 residues in the CDR3. The CDR3 DNA sequence: TGTGCCAGCAGAGGATCTCGAGGTGGAAACACCATATATTTT. This gives the protein CASRGSRGGNTIYF.

The chain employs TRBV2 and TRBJ1-4; the match to TRBD1 covers 7 bases. CDR1 is SNHLY, CDR2 FYNNEI, per germline. The junction had 13 bases not matched to a gene; V was cut back by 10 bases and J by 8 bases. This CDR3 has 14 amino acids. In DNA, the CDR3 is TGTGCCACCGGGGTGAGACAGGGAAAGGAAAAACTGTTTTTT. Translation gives CATGVRQGKEKLFF.

The chain couples TRBV28 to TRBJ2-2; 7 nucleotides line up with TRBD2. The ends lost 6 bases at V and 15 bases at J; junction bases unmatched: 10. Germline-derived CDR1 and CDR2 are MDHEN and SYDVKM. CDR3 length equals 12 residues. The chain's CDR3 is CASSLEGGSLFF. The DNA for the CDR3 is TGTGCCAGCAGCCTGGAGGGAGGGTCTTTGTTTTTT.

The chain recombines TRBV13 with TRBJ1-1; D not resolved. Germline CDR1 reads PRHDT; CDR2 reads FYEKMQ (reference sequence). The CDR3 loop spans 13 amino acids. V was pared by 6 bases and J by 1 base, with 9 bases between. CDR3 DNA sequence: TGTGCCAGCAGTGCCCGACCGAACACTGAAGCTTTCTTT. This codes for CASSARPNTEAFF.

This rearrangement joins TRBV5-1 to TRBJ1-4, with D possibly being TRBD1 (5 bases). Trimming took 2 bases from V and 2 from J, leaving 7 bases between them. Germline V gives CDR1 SGHRS, CDR2 YFSETQ. The CDR3 is 14 residues long. The CDR3: CASSFAGTNEKLFF. CDR3 sequence (DNA): TGCGCCAGCAGCTTTGCAGGGACTAATGAAAAACTGTTTTTT.

Concerning this clone: Other DNA variants within this sample encode the same CDR3. The CDR3 DNA reads as TGTGCCAGCCGCAGGGGAAGCACAGATACGCAGTATTTT. Residues: CASRRGSTDTQYF. The chain is built from TRBV27 and TRBJ2-3, with D maybe TRBD1 (6 bases). In germline, CDR1 is MNHEY, CDR2 SMNVEV (reference sequence). V was trimmed by 8 bases and J by 0 bases, leaving 9 bases between them. This CDR3 region has 13 residues.

This rearrangement joins TRBV10-3 to TRBJ1-2; D is uncertain. The CDR3 runs 11 residues. Per the germline V gene, CDR1 is ENHRY and CDR2 is SYGVKD. V was shortened by 0 bases and J by 7 bases, with 3 bases between the two germline ends. The CDR3 spells CAISESTGYTF. CDR3 coding DNA: TGTGCCATCAGTGAGTCAACTGGCTACACCTTC.

The chain links TRBV2 to TRBJ1-3, with D perhaps matching TRBD1 (6 bases). The CDR3 has 15 amino acids. Trimming shortened V by 3 bases and J by 0 bases, and 9 bases separated the two germline ends. Per germline, CDR1 SNHLY and CDR2 FYNNEI. CDR3 sequence reads: CASSEGHLSGNTIYF. The CDR3 nucleotides are TGTGCCAGCAGTGAGGGACACCTCTCTGGAAACACCATATATTTT.

The V gene is TRBV18, the J gene TRBJ1-6; D might be TRBD1 (5 bases). Germline V gene lookup returns CDR1 KGHSH and CDR2 LQKENI. The CDR3 covers 19 residues. The germline V and J ends were trimmed by 5 bases and 5 bases, with 25 bases remaining between them. The CDR3: CASSLNRDGGGGDNSPLHF. The CDR3 DNA sequence: TGTGCCAGCTCATTAAACCGGGACGGCGGGGGTGGTGATAATTCACCCCTCCACTTT.

The CDR3 DNA reads TGTGCCAGCAGTTTGTACGGGGGCCTCACAGATACGCAGTATTTT. Translating it yields CASSLYGGLTDTQYF. This chain links TRBV27 with TRBJ2-3; D may correspond to TRBD1 or TRBD2 (6 bases each). Germline V gene data show CDR1 as MNHEY and CDR2 as SMNVEV (reference sequence). Trimming cost V 3 bases and J 2 bases, with 12 bases left between them. The CDR3 runs to 15 residues.

The genes are TRBV2 and TRBJ1-2, with D possibly TRBD1 on 5 matching bases. V lost 7 bases, J lost 6 bases, and 18 bases lay in between. The CDR3 is 14 amino acids. Germline loops: CDR1 SNHLY, CDR2 FYNNEI. The CDR3 here is CASKEQGLRHGYTF. DNA of the CDR3: TGTGCCAGCAAGGAGCAGGGCCTACGGCATGGCTACACCTTC.

This clone was recorded once. This chain joins TRBV11-2 and TRBJ1-5; D gene unclear. V was trimmed by 1 base and J by 5 bases, leaving 6 bases between them. CDR1 SGHAT and CDR2 FQNNGV come from the germline V gene. This CDR3 has 13 residues. DNA for the CDR3: TGTGCCAGCAGCTTAGCTGCTTATCAGCCCCAGCATTTT. Translated, it gives CASSLAAYQPQHF.

The genes are TRBV30 and TRBJ1-5; no clear D. There are 16 residues in the CDR3. Germline V lookup: CDR1 GTSNPN, CDR2 SVGIG (reference sequence). V was pared by 2 bases and J by 5 bases, with 19 bases between. CDR3 protein: CAWSSGPGWGYQPQHF. Written as DNA, the CDR3 is TGTGCCTGGAGTTCTGGCCCAGGTTGGGGATATCAGCCCCAGCATTTT.

The V call is TRBV11-2, the J call TRBJ2-7, with 7 bases fitting TRBD1. There are 16 residues in the CDR3. Germline CDR1 reads SGHAT; CDR2 reads FQNNGV. The J segment lost 2 bases and the V segment lost 4 bases, leaving 11 bases of the junction unmatched. In DNA form, the CDR3 reads TGTGCCAGCAGCTCCCTCCCCGGGACAGAAGCCTACGAGCAGTACTTC. Translated, it gives CASSSLPGTEAYEQYF.

The chain couples TRBV7-9 to TRBJ2-5; TRBD2 aligns across 10 bases. After removal of 5 bases from V and 5 bases from J, the junction contained 11 bases not matched to a gene. CDR1 and CDR2 (germline): SEHNR, FQNEAQ (reference sequence). The CDR3 spans 16 residues. The CDR3 DNA reads as TGTGCCAGCAGCACCAGTCCCGGGACTAGCGAGGAGACCCAGTACTTC. It is translated as CASSTSPGTSEETQYF.

This clone was detected only once. The V gene is TRBV5-6, the J gene TRBJ2-7; D ambiguous. Trimming pared 1 base from V and 2 bases from J, leaving 13 bases between. The CDR3 is 15 residues long. Germline CDR1 is SGHDT and CDR2 is YYEEEE. CDR3 in amino acids: CASSLSRVSTYEQYF. The CDR3 nucleotides are TGTGCCAGCAGCTTGAGCCGGGTCTCTACCTACGAGCAGTACTTC.

V is TRBV7-8 and J is TRBJ1-5; the match to TRBD1 covers 8 bases. The ends lost 0 bases at V and 6 bases at J; junction bases unmatched: 7. The CDR3 consists of 16 residues. Germline V gene lookup returns CDR1 SGHVS and CDR2 FQNEAQ. CDR3 amino acids: CASSLARTGIGQPQHF. The CDR3 DNA reads as TGTGCCAGCAGCTTAGCTCGGACAGGGATAGGTCAGCCCCAGCATTTT.

The genes are TRBV6-6 and TRBJ1-5; the D gene is possibly TRBD1 (6 bases). CDR1 MNHNY and CDR2 SVGAGI come from the germline V gene (reference sequence). The CDR3 spans 14 residues. Trimming removed 7 bases from V and 3 bases from J, with 13 bases in between. The CDR3 sequence: CASTGGQNNQPQHF. CDR3 nucleotides: TGTGCCAGCACGGGGGGCCAGAACAATCAGCCCCAGCATTTT.

This chain connects TRBV11-2 to TRBJ1-1, with TRBD1 as a possible D gene (6 bases). Germline assignment: CDR1 SGHAT and CDR2 FQNNGV. V was cut by 1 base and J by 1 base, with 13 bases left in between. The CDR3 spans 16 residues. The CDR3 loop is CASSLVGRGPNTEAFF. CDR3 nucleotide sequence: TGTGCCAGCAGCTTAGTAGGCAGGGGCCCGAACACTGAAGCTTTCTTT.